This entry features one T cell receptor (beta chain) sequence. Its specificity is unknown. To make TCR beta libraries, researchers used iRepertoire HTBI primers and Arm-PCR of CDR3 regions. MiXCR, applied by TCRdb to the multiplex PCR reads, yields one record per CDR3 protein. Found here are approximately 400,000 distinct CDR3 sequences, around a quarter of them singletons; the top ten hold around 24%. This entry is derived from a study of regulatory T cells in long-lasting Graves disease. Findings and caveats of the study: Peripheral blood, not thyroid tissue, was the sole material studied.

Noted time point: persistent/refractory GD, antithyroid drugs over 5 years with positive TRAb. After RNA was extracted from PBMCs, the TCR library was made from it. The patient group derived from an endocrinology department in Xi'an, China. The source of this sequence is a female donor with Graves disease. Specimen: peripheral blood mononuclear cells (PBMCs), collected when the disease was refractory, from a patient treated with antithyroid drugs.

The CDR3 here is CASSNDTALDTQYF. DNA for the CDR3: TGCGCCAGCAGTAACGATACAGCGCTGGATACGCAGTATTTT. The J gene is TRBJ2-3, the V gene TRBV5-1, with no clear D. V was cut by 5 bases and J by 6 bases, with 16 bases left in between. Germline assignment: CDR1 SGHRS and CDR2 YFSETQ. This CDR3 has 14 amino acids.